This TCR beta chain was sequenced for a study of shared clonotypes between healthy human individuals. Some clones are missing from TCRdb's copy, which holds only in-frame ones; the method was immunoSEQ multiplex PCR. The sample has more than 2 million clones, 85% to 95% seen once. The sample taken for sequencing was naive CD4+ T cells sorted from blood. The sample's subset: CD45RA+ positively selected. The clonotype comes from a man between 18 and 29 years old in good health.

CDR3 sequence reads: CASSESPGSSGNTIYF. CDR3 bases: TGTGCCAGCAGTGAAAGTCCCGGCTCCTCTGGAAACACCATATATTTT. The V call is TRBV6-1, the J call TRBJ1-3; D not certain. The CDR3 runs to 16 residues. The germline V gene encodes CDR1 MNHNS and CDR2 SASEGT. V lost 2 bases, J lost 0 bases, and 11 bases lay in between.